Listed below are T cell receptor beta chains from one sample, sequenced in a study of CD8 T cells in ankylosing spondylitis. In TCRdb, the 5' RACE reads were re-called with MiXCR into one record per CDR3 protein. The sample has about 200,000 distinct CDR3 sequences, around 6.6% seen once. The specimen was blood, either unsorted or a sorted T cell fraction (not recorded which). The receptors were gathered from a male donor with ankylosing spondylitis. Each CDR3 is given with its conserved first and last residue. The order of the fields is J gene, V gene, clone size, D gene, CDR3 protein, CDR3 DNA. The D gene is left open where the match is weak. Clone sizes are given selectively: once, few, many, or a class where the clone is expanded.

J gene: TRBJ2-7
V gene: TRBV4-3
clone size: many
D gene: NA
CDR3 protein: CASSPALGDAYEQYF
CDR3 DNA: TGCGCCAGCAGCCCTGCCTTGGGTGATGCGTACGAGCAGTACTTC

J gene: TRBJ1-1
V gene: TRBV7-9
clone size: many
D gene: NA
CDR3 protein: CASSPTDGIEAFF
CDR3 DNA: TGTGCCAGCAGCCCCACGGACGGAATTGAAGCTTTCTTT

J gene: TRBJ1-4
V gene: TRBV6-1
clone size: many
D gene: TRBD1
CDR3 protein: CDRGIGEKLFF
CDR3 DNA: TGTGACAGGGGTATTGGAGAAAAACTGTTTTTT

J gene: TRBJ2-4
V gene: TRBV5-1
clone size: many
D gene: NA
CDR3 protein: CASSLALKNIQYF
CDR3 DNA: TGCGCCAGCAGCTTGGCTCTGAAAAACATTCAGTACTTC

J gene: TRBJ2-1
V gene: TRBV24-1
clone size: many
D gene: TRBD2
CDR3 protein: CATSDLAGGGNEQFF
CDR3 DNA: TGTGCCACCAGTGACCTAGCGGGAGGGGGCAATGAGCAGTTCTTC

J gene: TRBJ2-1
V gene: TRBV7-9
clone size: NA
D gene: NA
CDR3 protein: CASTETVTISNNEQFF
CDR3 DNA: TGTGCCAGCACCGAAACGGTCACCATCTCAAACAATGAGCAGTTCTTC

J gene: TRBJ2-2
V gene: TRBV7-8
clone size: many
D gene: NA
CDR3 protein: CASQGLHRNTGELFF
CDR3 DNA: TGTGCCAGCCAAGGTTTACATAGAAACACCGGGGAGCTGTTTTTT

J gene: TRBJ2-7
V gene: TRBV6-1
clone size: many
D gene: NA
CDR3 protein: CASSWAGSLYEQYF
CDR3 DNA: TGTGCCAGCAGCTGGGCAGGGAGCCTCTACGAGCAGTACTTC

J gene: TRBJ1-3
V gene: TRBV21-1
clone size: many
D gene: NA
CDR3 protein: CASSKWVSGRNTIYF
CDR3 DNA: TGTGCCAGCAGCAAATGGGTCTCCGGAAGAAACACCATATATTTT

J gene: TRBJ2-7
V gene: TRBV5-6
clone size: few
D gene: TRBD1
CDR3 protein: CASSWGTGGEQYF
CDR3 DNA: TGTGCCAGCAGCTGGGGAACAGGGGGCGAGCAGTACTTC

J gene: TRBJ2-3
V gene: TRBV24-1
clone size: NA
D gene: TRBD2
CDR3 protein: CATSDRTSGRAGDTQYF
CDR3 DNA: TGTGCCACCAGTGACCGGACTAGCGGGAGGGCGGGAGATACGCAGTATTTT

J gene: TRBJ2-7
V gene: TRBV20-1
clone size: many
D gene: NA
CDR3 protein: CSARDPFTGSPYEQYF
CDR3 DNA: TGCAGTGCTAGAGACCCCTTCACCGGGTCCCCCTACGAGCAGTACTTC

J gene: TRBJ1-2
V gene: TRBV6-1
clone size: many
D gene: NA
CDR3 protein: CASTMGPLGDGYTF
CDR3 DNA: TGTGCCAGCACCATGGGTCCCTTGGGGGATGGCTACACCTTC

J gene: TRBJ2-1
V gene: TRBV7-9
clone size: few
D gene: TRBD1
CDR3 protein: CASSPAGGATYNEQFF
CDR3 DNA: TGTGCCAGCAGCCCGGCAGGGGGCGCGACCTACAATGAGCAGTTCTTC

J gene: TRBJ2-1
V gene: TRBV5-1
clone size: few
D gene: NA
CDR3 protein: CASSLDGHIRGNEQFF
CDR3 DNA: TGCGCCAGCAGCTTGGATGGACACATCAGGGGCAATGAGCAGTTCTTC

J gene: TRBJ2-7
V gene: TRBV5-1
clone size: many
D gene: NA
CDR3 protein: CASSPTGVYEQYF
CDR3 DNA: TGCGCCAGCAGCCCCACGGGTGTATACGAGCAGTACTTC

J gene: TRBJ2-2
V gene: TRBV20-1
clone size: many
D gene: TRBD1
CDR3 protein: CTITGGNTNTGELFF
CDR3 DNA: TGCACAATTACAGGGGGAAATACGAACACCGGGGAGCTGTTTTTT

J gene: TRBJ2-3
V gene: TRBV11-2
clone size: few
D gene: NA
CDR3 protein: CASSSYRMETQYF
CDR3 DNA: TGTGCCAGCAGCTCCTACCGGATGGAAACGCAGTATTTT

J gene: TRBJ2-1
V gene: TRBV7-9
clone size: many
D gene: NA
CDR3 protein: CASSSVSPYNEQFF
CDR3 DNA: TGTGCCAGCAGCTCCGTCTCCCCCTACAATGAGCAGTTCTTC

J gene: TRBJ2-1
V gene: TRBV12-3/TRBV12-4
clone size: many
D gene: TRBD2
CDR3 protein: CASWGGEYNEQFF
CDR3 DNA: TGTGCCAGCTGGGGAGGGGAGTACAATGAGCAGTTCTTC

J gene: TRBJ2-5
V gene: TRBV27
clone size: many
D gene: NA
CDR3 protein: CASSFSMEETQYF
CDR3 DNA: TGTGCCAGCAGTTTCTCTATGGAAGAGACCCAGTACTTC

J gene: TRBJ2-1
V gene: TRBV7-6
clone size: NA
D gene: TRBD2
CDR3 protein: CASSLPLSGRAGDSSYNEQFF
CDR3 DNA: TGTGCCAGCAGCTTACCCCTTAGCGGGAGGGCCGGGGACTCCTCCTACAATGAGCAGTTCTTC

J gene: TRBJ2-7
V gene: TRBV7-9
clone size: many
D gene: NA
CDR3 protein: CASSIGRGAPYEQYF
CDR3 DNA: TGTGCCAGCAGCATTGGACGGGGGGCCCCCTACGAGCAGTACTTC

J gene: TRBJ1-2
V gene: TRBV4-1
clone size: many
D gene: TRBD1
CDR3 protein: CASSHGPGGDGYTF
CDR3 DNA: TGCGCCAGCAGCCATGGCCCAGGGGGCGATGGCTACACCTTC

J gene: TRBJ1-2
V gene: TRBV29-1
clone size: few
D gene: NA
CDR3 protein: CSALSREDGYTF
CDR3 DNA: TGCAGCGCTTTATCCAGGGAGGATGGCTACACCTTC

J gene: TRBJ2-7
V gene: TRBV20-1
clone size: few
D gene: NA
CDR3 protein: CSASLVLALGKTYEQYF
CDR3 DNA: TGCAGTGCTAGTCTCGTCCTAGCGTTAGGGAAAACCTACGAGCAGTACTTC

J gene: TRBJ2-5
V gene: TRBV2
clone size: NA
D gene: TRBD1
CDR3 protein: CASRLGQGAQETQYF
CDR3 DNA: TGTGCCAGCAGGCTGGGTCAGGGGGCGCAAGAGACCCAGTACTTC

J gene: TRBJ2-7
V gene: TRBV10-3
clone size: NA
D gene: TRBD1
CDR3 protein: CAISAGTGGPLEQYF
CDR3 DNA: TGTGCCATCAGTGCCGGGACAGGGGGCCCCTTGGAGCAGTACTTC

J gene: TRBJ1-1
V gene: TRBV6-2/TRBV6-3
clone size: many
D gene: NA
CDR3 protein: CASGYPPRQNEAFF
CDR3 DNA: TGTGCCAGCGGATATCCCCCTCGGCAGAATGAAGCTTTCTTT

J gene: TRBJ1-2
V gene: TRBV7-8
clone size: many
D gene: NA
CDR3 protein: CASSGTGGYGYTF
CDR3 DNA: TGTGCCAGCAGCGGTACGGGGGGCTATGGCTACACCTTC

J gene: TRBJ1-2
V gene: TRBV9
clone size: many
D gene: TRBD1
CDR3 protein: CASSENRQGTLPNYGYTF
CDR3 DNA: TGTGCCAGCAGCGAGAATCGACAGGGTACCCTCCCTAACTATGGCTACACCTTC

J gene: TRBJ2-1
V gene: TRBV4-3
clone size: many
D gene: NA
CDR3 protein: CASSQVEGYNEQFF
CDR3 DNA: TGCGCCAGCAGCCAAGTGGAGGGGTACAATGAGCAGTTCTTC

J gene: TRBJ1-1
V gene: TRBV9
clone size: many
D gene: NA
CDR3 protein: CASSGYAAAGTEAFF
CDR3 DNA: TGTGCCAGCAGCGGGTACGCAGCGGCGGGCACTGAAGCTTTCTTT

J gene: TRBJ2-7
V gene: TRBV11-2
clone size: few
D gene: TRBD1
CDR3 protein: CASSPDRVYEQYF
CDR3 DNA: TGTGCCAGCAGCCCCGACAGGGTCTACGAGCAGTACTTC

J gene: TRBJ2-1
V gene: TRBV7-9
clone size: few
D gene: TRBD1
CDR3 protein: CASSYPSGGSYNEQFF
CDR3 DNA: TGTGCCAGCAGCTACCCCTCAGGGGGCTCGTACAATGAGCAGTTCTTC

J gene: TRBJ1-3
V gene: TRBV4-3
clone size: many
D gene: NA
CDR3 protein: CASTSNFRSGNTIYF
CDR3 DNA: TGCGCCAGCACCTCTAACTTCCGCTCTGGAAACACCATATATTTT

J gene: TRBJ2-4
V gene: TRBV20-1
clone size: few
D gene: TRBD1
CDR3 protein: CSARGTGGGKNIQYF
CDR3 DNA: TGCAGTGCCAGAGGAACAGGGGGAGGCAAAAACATTCAGTACTTC